These T cell receptor beta chains were read from a single sample in a study of chemoradiotherapy in HPV16-positive cancers. Sequencing was performed with immunoSEQ multiplex PCR; in TCRdb, only in-frame clones are kept and a portion is missing. The table has roughly 13,000 clones, nearly 70% seen once. This specimen was acquired from a patient who underwent chemoradiotherapy. The receptors derive from a human donor with HPV-associated anogenital cancer. The CDR3 runs from the conserved cysteine through the conserved F or W. The order of the fields is D gene, clone size, V gene, J gene, CDR3 protein, CDR3 DNA. D genes are given only for firm matches. A clone size is listed for some rows: how often the clone was seen (once, few, many), or a class if it is expanded.

D gene: TRBD1
clone size: NA
V gene: TRBV5-1
J gene: TRBJ1-2
CDR3 protein: CASSIAGGYGYTF
CDR3 DNA: TGCGCCAGCAGCATCGCAGGGGGGTATGGCTACACCTTC

D gene: NA
clone size: NA
V gene: TRBV9
J gene: TRBJ1-1
CDR3 protein: CASSVAPQGLNTEAFF
CDR3 DNA: TGTGCCAGCAGCGTAGCTCCCCAGGGGCTGAACACTGAAGCTTTCTTT

D gene: TRBD1
clone size: NA
V gene: TRBV6-1
J gene: TRBJ2-7
CDR3 protein: CASSARQGSGYEQYF
CDR3 DNA: TGTGCCAGCAGTGCAAGACAGGGTAGTGGCTACGAGCAGTACTTC

D gene: NA
clone size: NA
V gene: TRBV2
J gene: TRBJ1-2
CDR3 protein: CASSRTLGHGYTF
CDR3 DNA: TGTGCCAGCAGTAGGACCCTGGGTCATGGCTACACCTTC

D gene: NA
clone size: NA
V gene: TRBV27
J gene: TRBJ2-1
CDR3 protein: CASSSTGWPNEQFF
CDR3 DNA: TGTGCCAGCAGTTCCACAGGGTGGCCCAATGAGCAGTTCTTC

D gene: TRBD2
clone size: few
V gene: TRBV7-2
J gene: TRBJ2-1
CDR3 protein: CASSLAGKLAGGYNEQFF
CDR3 DNA: TGTGCCAGCAGCTTAGCGGGAAAACTAGCGGGGGGTTACAATGAGCAGTTCTTC

D gene: NA
clone size: medium-sized
V gene: TRBV28
J gene: TRBJ2-7
CDR3 protein: CASSLYQDSKEQYF
CDR3 DNA: TGTGCCAGCAGTTTATACCAGGACAGTAAGGAGCAGTACTTC

D gene: NA
clone size: NA
V gene: TRBV11-3
J gene: TRBJ2-3
CDR3 protein: CASSRQYTDTQYF
CDR3 DNA: TGTGCCAGCAGCCGACAGTACACAGATACGCAGTATTTT

D gene: NA
clone size: NA
V gene: TRBV25-1
J gene: TRBJ2-5
CDR3 protein: CASTSDGPTETQYF
CDR3 DNA: TGTGCCAGCACGTCCGACGGCCCTACAGAGACCCAGTACTTC

D gene: NA
clone size: NA
V gene: TRBV6-1
J gene: TRBJ1-1
CDR3 protein: CASSGRDTEAFF
CDR3 DNA: TGTGCCAGCAGCGGACGAGACACTGAAGCTTTCTTT

D gene: NA
clone size: NA
V gene: TRBV6-4
J gene: TRBJ2-7
CDR3 protein: CASSPGTLSGEQYF
CDR3 DNA: TGTGCCAGCAGCCCGGGGACCCTTTCGGGCGAGCAGTACTTC

D gene: TRBD2
clone size: NA
V gene: TRBV7-8
J gene: TRBJ2-3
CDR3 protein: CASSLPSGGYPDTQYF
CDR3 DNA: TGTGCCAGCAGCTTACCTAGCGGGGGTTACCCAGATACGCAGTATTTT

D gene: TRBD1
clone size: NA
V gene: TRBV6-1
J gene: TRBJ1-2
CDR3 protein: CASSTGGPGGYTF
CDR3 DNA: TGTGCCAGCAGTACAGGGGGTCCGGGAGGCTACACCTTC

D gene: NA
clone size: NA
V gene: TRBV30
J gene: TRBJ1-2
CDR3 protein: CAWRTWGHSYGYTF
CDR3 DNA: TGTGCCTGGAGGACGTGGGGACACAGCTATGGCTACACCTTC

D gene: TRBD1
clone size: NA
V gene: TRBV30
J gene: TRBJ1-2
CDR3 protein: CAWSAARGAGYGYTF
CDR3 DNA: TGTGCCTGGAGTGCGGCCAGGGGGGCGGGCTATGGCTACACCTTC

D gene: NA
clone size: NA
V gene: TRBV5-4
J gene: TRBJ1-6
CDR3 protein: CASSLDQGNNSPLHF
CDR3 DNA: TGTGCCAGCAGCTTGGACCAGGGAAATAATTCACCCCTCCACTTT

D gene: NA
clone size: NA
V gene: TRBV28
J gene: TRBJ1-5
CDR3 protein: CASSRSDGGNQPQHF
CDR3 DNA: TGTGCCAGCAGTAGGAGTGACGGAGGCAATCAGCCCCAGCATTTT

D gene: TRBD2
clone size: NA
V gene: TRBV19
J gene: TRBJ2-3
CDR3 protein: CASSGAGGSGAQYF
CDR3 DNA: TGTGCCAGTAGTGGGGCCGGGGGGAGCGGGGCCCAGTATTTT

D gene: NA
clone size: NA
V gene: TRBV19
J gene: TRBJ1-5
CDR3 protein: CASSKGGQPQHF
CDR3 DNA: TGTGCCAGTAGTAAGGGGGGTCAGCCCCAGCATTTT

D gene: TRBD2
clone size: NA
V gene: TRBV28
J gene: TRBJ2-1
CDR3 protein: CASSSSGLAGGRFSYNEQFF
CDR3 DNA: TGTGCCAGCAGTTCCTCGGGACTAGCGGGGGGGAGGTTTTCCTACAATGAGCAGTTCTTC

D gene: TRBD1
clone size: NA
V gene: TRBV5-8
J gene: TRBJ2-1
CDR3 protein: CASSLAFGTGFFF
CDR3 DNA: TGTGCCAGCAGCTTGGCCTTCGGGACAGGGTTCTTCTTC

D gene: NA
clone size: NA
V gene: TRBV28
J gene: TRBJ1-1
CDR3 protein: CASSVGQPSNTEAFF
CDR3 DNA: TGTGCCAGCAGCGTCGGACAGCCTTCGAACACTGAAGCTTTCTTT

D gene: NA
clone size: few
V gene: TRBV5-8
J gene: TRBJ2-7
CDR3 protein: CASSLYLQGNYEQYF
CDR3 DNA: TGTGCCAGCAGCTTGTATCTACAGGGAAACTACGAGCAGTACTTC

D gene: NA
clone size: NA
V gene: TRBV15
J gene: TRBJ2-7
CDR3 protein: CATSRLSGGEQYF
CDR3 DNA: TGTGCCACCAGCAGGCTCTCCGGAGGGGAGCAGTACTTC

D gene: NA
clone size: NA
V gene: TRBV5-4
J gene: TRBJ2-5
CDR3 protein: CASSLATGSETQYF
CDR3 DNA: TGTGCCAGCAGCTTGGCCACTGGGTCGGAGACCCAGTACTTC

D gene: NA
clone size: few
V gene: TRBV5-5
J gene: TRBJ2-2
CDR3 protein: CASSLVPGSGELFF
CDR3 DNA: TGTGCCAGCAGCTTGGTTCCGGGGTCCGGGGAGCTGTTTTTT

D gene: NA
clone size: NA
V gene: TRBV7-2
J gene: TRBJ2-3
CDR3 protein: CASSLGFTAATTDTQYF
CDR3 DNA: TGTGCCAGCAGCTTAGGGTTTACAGCGGCTACCACAGATACGCAGTATTTT

D gene: NA
clone size: NA
V gene: TRBV7-3
J gene: TRBJ2-5
CDR3 protein: CASSLTAGRQETQYF
CDR3 DNA: TGTGCCAGCAGCTTAACTGCGGGGCGGCAAGAGACCCAGTACTTC

D gene: NA
clone size: once
V gene: TRBV4-3
J gene: TRBJ1-5
CDR3 protein: CASSQFIPTTGTGQPQHF
CDR3 DNA: TGCGCCAGCAGCCAGTTCATCCCTACTACCGGGACCGGTCAGCCCCAGCATTTT

D gene: NA
clone size: NA
V gene: TRBV10-3
J gene: TRBJ1-1
CDR3 protein: CAISAGHWEMNTEAFF
CDR3 DNA: TGTGCCATCAGCGCGGGACATTGGGAAATGAACACTGAAGCTTTCTTT

D gene: NA
clone size: NA
V gene: TRBV29-1
J gene: TRBJ1-1
CDR3 protein: CSAMTRTANTEAFF
CDR3 DNA: TGCAGCGCGATGACCAGGACAGCAAACACTGAAGCTTTCTTT

D gene: NA
clone size: NA
V gene: TRBV2
J gene: TRBJ1-1
CDR3 protein: CASNKRNTEAFF
CDR3 DNA: TGTGCCAGCAATAAGCGGAACACTGAAGCTTTCTTT

D gene: NA
clone size: NA
V gene: TRBV6-4
J gene: TRBJ1-5
CDR3 protein: CASSREGGQPQHF
CDR3 DNA: TGTGCCAGCAGCCGAGAGGGCGGGCAGCCCCAGCATTTT

D gene: NA
clone size: NA
V gene: TRBV2
J gene: TRBJ2-7
CDR3 protein: CASSGGSSLTGAYF
CDR3 DNA: TGTGCCAGCAGTGGTGGGTCTTCCCTAACTGGAGCGTACTTC

D gene: TRBD1
clone size: NA
V gene: TRBV2
J gene: TRBJ2-3
CDR3 protein: CANQGVDTQYF
CDR3 DNA: TGTGCCAACCAGGGGGTAGATACGCAGTATTTT

D gene: NA
clone size: NA
V gene: TRBV7-9
J gene: TRBJ1-1
CDR3 protein: CASSLDGWQGFTEAFF
CDR3 DNA: TGTGCCAGCAGCTTAGACGGCTGGCAGGGATTCACTGAAGCTTTCTTT

D gene: TRBD2
clone size: few
V gene: TRBV12-5
J gene: TRBJ2-1
CDR3 protein: CASGLGLAGGLNEQFF
CDR3 DNA: TGTGCTAGTGGTTTGGGGTTAGCGGGGGGGCTAAATGAGCAGTTCTTC

D gene: NA
clone size: NA
V gene: TRBV4-1
J gene: TRBJ1-4
CDR3 protein: CASSRPDSPTNEKLFF
CDR3 DNA: TGCGCCAGCAGCCGACCCGACAGTCCAACTAATGAAAAACTGTTTTTT

D gene: TRBD2
clone size: NA
V gene: TRBV6-4
J gene: TRBJ2-6
CDR3 protein: CATRASGGSGANVLTF
CDR3 DNA: TGTGCCACACGGGCTAGCGGGGGCTCTGGGGCCAACGTCCTGACTTTC

D gene: TRBD1
clone size: NA
V gene: TRBV28
J gene: TRBJ2-1
CDR3 protein: CASSWDRGRREQFF
CDR3 DNA: TGTGCCAGCAGTTGGGACAGGGGGCGTCGGGAGCAGTTCTTC

D gene: TRBD1
clone size: NA
V gene: TRBV9
J gene: TRBJ1-2
CDR3 protein: CASSPRTGGPYGYTF
CDR3 DNA: TGTGCCAGCAGCCCCCGGACAGGGGGTCCCTATGGCTACACCTTC

D gene: TRBD1
clone size: NA
V gene: TRBV5-1
J gene: TRBJ1-2
CDR3 protein: CASSDGTGGYGYTF
CDR3 DNA: TGCGCCAGCAGCGACGGGACAGGGGGTTATGGCTACACCTTC

D gene: NA
clone size: NA
V gene: TRBV30
J gene: TRBJ1-5
CDR3 protein: CAWNFVTRKGQPQHF
CDR3 DNA: TGTGCCTGGAATTTCGTGACCCGGAAGGGTCAGCCCCAGCATTTT

D gene: NA
clone size: NA
V gene: TRBV5-6
J gene: TRBJ2-2
CDR3 protein: CASSYGQFGELFF
CDR3 DNA: TGTGCCAGCAGCTACGGACAGTTCGGGGAGCTGTTTTTT

D gene: TRBD2
clone size: NA
V gene: TRBV7-2
J gene: TRBJ2-5
CDR3 protein: CASSPLGLAGGETQYF
CDR3 DNA: TGTGCCAGCAGTCCACTGGGACTAGCGGGGGGTGAGACCCAGTACTTC

D gene: NA
clone size: NA
V gene: TRBV28
J gene: TRBJ2-4
CDR3 protein: CAGQQGGKNIQYF
CDR3 DNA: TGTGCGGGACAACAGGGAGGCAAAAACATTCAGTACTTC

D gene: NA
clone size: NA
V gene: TRBV28
J gene: TRBJ2-5
CDR3 protein: CASSIADGLGGETQYF
CDR3 DNA: TGTGCCAGCAGTATAGCAGACGGGCTTGGAGGCGAGACCCAGTACTTC

D gene: NA
clone size: few
V gene: TRBV4-3
J gene: TRBJ1-1
CDR3 protein: CASSQERQGGAFF
CDR3 DNA: TGCGCCAGCAGCCAAGAGCGTCAGGGTGGGGCTTTCTTT